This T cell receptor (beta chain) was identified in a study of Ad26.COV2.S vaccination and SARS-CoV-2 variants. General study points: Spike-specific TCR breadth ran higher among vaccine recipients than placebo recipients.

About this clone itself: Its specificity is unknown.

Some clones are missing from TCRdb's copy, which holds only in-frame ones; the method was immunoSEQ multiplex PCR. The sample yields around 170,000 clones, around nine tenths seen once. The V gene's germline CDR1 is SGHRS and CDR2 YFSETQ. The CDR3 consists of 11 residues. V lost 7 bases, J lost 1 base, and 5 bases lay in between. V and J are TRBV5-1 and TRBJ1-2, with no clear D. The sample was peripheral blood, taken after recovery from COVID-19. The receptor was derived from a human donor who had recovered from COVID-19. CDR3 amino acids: CASGSNYGYTF. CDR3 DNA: TGCGCCAGCGGGAGTAACTATGGCTACACCTTC.